This passage covers 14 T cell receptor beta chains from one sample sequenced in a study of regulatory T cells in long-lasting Graves disease (dated by TCRdb to the early 2020s). What the time point label conveys for this sample: persistent/refractory GD, antithyroid drugs over 5 years with positive TRAb. For both TCR sequencing and RNA sequencing, RNA was extracted from PBMCs using TRIzol. The library was made by multiplex PCR. The sequencer listed for this sample is Illumina HiSeq 4000. TCR beta libraries were built with iRepertoire HTBI primers and Arm-PCR amplification of CDR3 regions. TCRdb handled the public reads itself, with Q25 trimming in fastp and clone calling in MiXCR, and kept productive beta chains. All rows with the same CDR3 protein become a single entry with the most common DNA and genes. The sample includes a few hundred thousand distinct CDR3 sequences, with approximately 25% observed a single time. The ten most abundant clones make up around 30% of the sample.

The sample in question was peripheral blood mononuclear cells (PBMCs), obtained when the disease was refractory, from a patient treated with antithyroid drugs. Receptors were obtained from a woman in her forties with Graves disease. Donor details come from another sample of the same person, matched by shared clones.

This clonotype appeared a few times. The chain employs TRBV7-2 and TRBJ1-1; D is undetermined. This CDR3 is 13 amino acids long. V was clipped by 5 bases and J by 1 base, with 8 bases between them. Looked up from germline, CDR1 is SGHTA and CDR2 is FQGNSA. CDR3 residues: CASSRVRNTEAFF. For the CDR3, the DNA is TGTGCCAGCAGCAGGGTAAGGAACACTGAAGCTTTCTTT. The variable domain in full, completed from reference TRBV7-2 and TRBJ1-1, reads GAGVSQSPSNKVTEKGKDVELRCDPISGHTALYWYRQSLGQGLEFLIYFQGNSAPDKSGLPSDRFSAERTGGSVSTLTIQRTQQEDSAVYLCASSRVRNTEAFFGQGTRLTVV.

This clonotype was seen more than once but under ten times. The chain employs TRBV28 and TRBJ2-7, with D perhaps matching TRBD2 (6 bases). The CDR3 has 15 residues. Germline assignment: CDR1 MDHEN and CDR2 SYDVKM. Trimming left V 4 bases short and J 6 bases short, with 19 bases between. This CDR3 is CASSSIPGLPLEQYF. CDR3 coding DNA: TGTGCCAGCAGTTCGATACCGGGACTCCCCCTCGAGCAGTACTTC.

This clonotype has ten or more counts. The chain carries TRBV12-3 or TRBV12-4 and TRBJ1-2; D not resolved. The CDR3 is 11 residues long. The V end lost 5 bases, the J end lost 4 bases, and 5 bases lay between the germline ends. In DNA form, the CDR3 reads TGTGCCAGCAGTAGTACCTATGGCTACACCTTC. Translating gives CASSSTYGYTF.

CDR3 sequence reads: CASSAPGGATYNEQFF. The DNA of the CDR3 is TGTGCCAGCAGTGCGCCGGGAGGCGCTACATACAATGAGCAGTTCTTC. The chain links TRBV28 to TRBJ2-7; TRBD2 agrees at 7 bases. The J call may be in error: the DNA end matches TRBJ2-1 better. CDR1 and CDR2 (germline): MDHEN, SYDVKM. The CDR3 loop spans 16 amino acids.

This clonotype was observed at least ten times. The chain employs TRBV11-2 and TRBJ2-5; TRBD2 aligns across 11 bases. Germline assignment: CDR1 SGHAT and CDR2 FQNNGV. The V gene end was trimmed by 7 bases and the J gene end by 4 bases; junction bases not matched to a gene: 14. The CDR3 extends over 17 amino acids. Here the CDR3 DNA reads TGTGCCAGCATCCTAGGGACTAGCGGTCATAAGGGAGAGACCCAGTACTTC. This encodes CASILGTSGHKGETQYF.

This chain uses TRBV5-1 with TRBJ1-3; no definite D call. Trimming pared 4 bases from V and 3 bases from J, leaving 17 bases between. Germline CDR1 reads SGHRS; CDR2 reads YFSETQ. The CDR3 has 16 amino acids. CDR3 DNA: TGCGCCAGCAGCAAGGAGACCCCCCCAGGTGGAAACACCATATATTTT. As protein: CASSKETPPGGNTIYF.

This sequence joins TRBV20-1 and TRBJ1-4; D uncertain. V dropped 4 bases and J dropped 4 bases, with 10 bases sitting between them. The CDR3 contains 13 residues. In germline, CDR1 is DFQATT, CDR2 SNEGSKA (reference sequence). The CDR3 DNA reads as TGCAGTGCTACGGTGGGATATAATGAAAAACTGTTTTTT. Its protein product is CSATVGYNEKLFF.

In its sample, this clonotype was seen a few times. V is TRBV10-2 and J is TRBJ1-4; the D is unclear. Trimming took 0 bases from V and 8 from J, leaving 13 bases between them. This CDR3 has 15 residues. Germline loops: CDR1 WSHSY, CDR2 SAAADI. The CDR3 region is CASSESGPPGEKLFF. CDR3 bases: TGCGCCAGCAGTGAGTCAGGCCCCCCGGGGGAAAAACTGTTTTTT.

This clonotype was seen a handful of times. This chain links TRBV5-5 with TRBJ1-5; D is possibly TRBD1 (6 bases). V gave up 4 bases and J gave up 6 bases, with 20 bases separating them. Germline V lookup: CDR1 SGHKS, CDR2 YYEKEE (reference sequence). CDR3 length: 16 residues. The CDR3 nucleotides are TGTGCCAGCAGCGACAATCGGGGGGGGCCGGGTCAGCCCCAGCATTTT. Translated: CASSDNRGGPGQPQHF.

This clonotype was observed at least ten times. The chain is built from TRBV25-1 and TRBJ2-1; D is ambiguous. The V end lost 4 bases, the J end lost 3 bases, and 10 bases lay between the germline ends. This CDR3 is 14 amino acids long. Germline V lookup: CDR1 MGHDK, CDR2 SYGVNS. In DNA, the CDR3 is TGTGCCAGCAGTGCTCATCTGTACTACAATGAGCAGTTCTTC. Translating gives CASSAHLYYNEQFF.

This clonotype has ten or more counts. This chain connects TRBV28 to TRBJ1-5; no definite D call. There are 13 residues in the CDR3. V lost 2 bases to trimming and J lost 3 bases, with 5 bases between them. The germline V gene has CDR1 MDHEN and CDR2 SYDVKM. The CDR3 is CASSLRVNQPQHF. CDR3 DNA: TGTGCCAGCAGTTTAAGGGTCAATCAGCCCCAGCATTTT.

This chain connects TRBV5-4 to TRBJ1-2, with TRBD1 as a possible D gene (6 bases). The germline gives CDR1 SGHNT, CDR2 YYREEE (reference sequence). The CDR3 is 13 amino acids. Trimming removed 4 bases from V and 4 bases from J, with 11 bases in between. The CDR3 coding sequence is TGTGCCAGCAGCGTACAGGGTTCCTATGGCTACACCTTC. It is translated as CASSVQGSYGYTF. Variable domain in full (rest from reference TRBV5-4 and TRBJ1-2): ETGVTQSPTHLIKTRGQQVTLRCSSQSGHNTVSWYQQALGQGPQFIFQYYREEENGRGNFPPRFSGLQFPNYSSELNVNALELDDSALYLCASSVQGSYGYTFGSGTRLTVV.

This clonotype has a count of ten or more. This sequence joins TRBV5-5 and TRBJ1-1; possible D gene TRBD1, 5 bases. CDR1 SGHKS and CDR2 YYEKEE come from the germline V gene (reference sequence). This CDR3 contains 14 residues. With 4 bases removed from V and 5 bases from J, the gap between germline ends came to 15 bases. The DNA for the CDR3 is TGTGCCAGCAGCCGACTGATGGGGGGAACTGAAGCTTTCTTT. Protein: CASSRLMGGTEAFF.

The rearrangement uses TRBV2 and TRBJ2-7; D may correspond to TRBD1 or TRBD2 (5 bases each). Trimming took off 5 bases at V and 5 bases at J, with 16 bases between the two ends. Germline lookup yields CDR1 SNHLY and CDR2 FYNNEI. There are 14 residues in the CDR3. The CDR3 coding sequence is TGTGCCAGCAGTCCCGGGACCTCCACGGACGAGCAGTACTTC. Its protein is CASSPGTSTDEQYF.